The 29 T cell receptor beta chains below come from one sample, sequenced in a study of shared clonotypes between healthy human individuals. Naive CD8 isolation took CD45RO-negative cells positively selected for CCR7 and excluded terminally differentiated effector memory CD45RA+ cells. Using immunoSEQ multiplex PCR, the repertoire was profiled, and TCRdb retains in-frame clones only, with some absent. The repertoire consists of about 1.9 million clones, with just over 90% occurring once and the leading ten covering less than 2%. Sequencing was done on a sample of naive CD8+ T cells from PBMCs. The receptor source for this set is a man aged 18 to 29 in good health. Some clones in this sample may be carry-over from other donors' samples.

The chain couples TRBV27 to TRBJ1-5; unclear D gene. This CDR3 contains 15 residues. Germline CDR1 and CDR2: MNHEY and SMNVEV (reference sequence). The V and J ends lost 9 bases and 0 bases respectively, with 15 bases between them. The CDR3 DNA is TGTGCCAGTAGTAATTGGTTTAGTAGCAATCAGCCCCAGCATTTT. Translation: CASSNWFSSNQPQHF.

The chain has TRBV6-6 and TRBJ2-7, with 7 bases aligning to TRBD2. Germline-derived CDR1 and CDR2 are MNHNY and SVGAGI (reference sequence). The CDR3 runs 13 residues. V lost 5 bases and J lost 6; bases outside the gene matches: 7. The CDR3 spells CASSPTSISEQYF. The CDR3 DNA is TGTGCCAGCAGTCCGACTAGCATCAGCGAGCAGTACTTC.

DNA of the CDR3: TGCGCCAGCAGCTTGGAACAGCGGGAGAGCACAGATACGCAGTATTTT. Translation gives CASSLEQRESTDTQYF. This chain links TRBV5-1 with TRBJ2-3; TRBD2 aligns across 8 bases. The CDR3 is 16 amino acids. The junction had 3 bases not matched to a gene; V was cut back by 0 bases and J by 0 bases. Germline V gene lookup returns CDR1 SGHRS and CDR2 YFSETQ.

In this sample, this clone turned up a few times. This rearrangement joins TRBV28 to TRBJ1-2; D unclear. The CDR3 consists of 13 residues. The germline V gene has CDR1 MDHEN and CDR2 SYDVKM. Trimming shortened V by 7 bases and J by 2 bases, and 11 bases separated the two germline ends. The DNA of the CDR3 is TGTGCCAGCACGGTCGATCCCAACTATGGCTACACCTTC. This sequence encodes CASTVDPNYGYTF.

The chain employs TRBV5-6 and TRBJ1-2; 8 positions agree with TRBD1. CDR1 and CDR2 from the germline V gene are SGHDT and YYEEEE. The ends lost 3 bases at V and 4 bases at J; junction bases unmatched: 17. CDR3 length: 18 residues. This CDR3 is CASSWETGAPLGGYGYTF. For the CDR3, the DNA is TGTGCCAGCAGCTGGGAGACAGGGGCCCCCCTTGGCGGCTATGGCTACACCTTC. Combining the CDR3 with reference TRBV5-6 and TRBJ1-2 gives the whole variable domain DAGVTQSPTHLIKTRGQQVTLRCSPKSGHDTVSWYQQALGQGPQFIFQYYEEEERQRGNFPDRFSGHQFPNYSSELNVNALLLGDSALYLCASSWETGAPLGGYGYTFGSGTRLTVV.

This clone has a single count. The V call is TRBV13, the J call TRBJ2-3; D is unresolved. The germline gives CDR1 PRHDT, CDR2 FYEKMQ (reference sequence). V dropped 4 bases and J dropped 0 bases, with 5 bases sitting between them. CDR3 length: 13 amino acids. CDR3: CASSSASTDTQYF. The CDR3, as DNA: TGTGCCAGCAGCTCCGCCAGCACAGATACGCAGTATTTT.

V and J are TRBV28 and TRBJ1-1; 7 bases match TRBD1. Germline trimming cut 4 bases from V and 7 bases from J; bases unmatched to any gene: 9. The germline V gene encodes CDR1 MDHEN and CDR2 SYDVKM. The CDR3 spans 14 residues. In DNA, the CDR3 is TGTGCCAGCAGTTCCCCCGGGACAGAAAATGAAGCTTTCTTT. It codes for CASSSPGTENEAFF.

The rearrangement uses TRBV4-3 and TRBJ2-1; 14 nucleotides agree with TRBD2. V was clipped by 1 base and J by 9 bases; unmatched bases: 5. CDR1 and CDR2 (germline): LGHNA, YSLEER. CDR3 length: 16 amino acids. CDR3 nucleotide sequence: TGCGCCAGCAGCCAAGGAACGGGACTAGCGGGAGCTGAGCAGTTCTTC. It is translated as CASSQGTGLAGAEQFF.

The chain employs TRBV19 and TRBJ2-1; D may be TRBD1 or TRBD2 (5 bases each). V gave up 8 bases and J gave up 4 bases, with 12 bases separating them. The CDR3 extends over 13 amino acids. Germline V CDR1 and CDR2: LNHDA, SQIVND (reference sequence). The CDR3 region has the DNA TGTGCCAGTGCCGGGACCGCATACAATGAGCAGTTCTTC. As protein: CASAGTAYNEQFF.

The rearrangement joins TRBV10-3 to TRBJ2-3; 8 bases map to TRBD1. The CDR3 runs 15 residues. Germline CDR1 reads ENHRY; CDR2 reads SYGVKD. V lost 3 bases to trimming and J lost 5 bases; unmatched junction nucleotides: 7. The CDR3 DNA reads TGTGCCATCAGTGATGGACTCACAGGGGGAGATACGCAGTATTTT. This gives the protein CAISDGLTGGDTQYF.

This clone was found once. This chain links TRBV4-3 with TRBJ2-5; 10 bases are a match to TRBD1. The CDR3 has 15 amino acids. V lost 4 bases, J lost 6 bases, and 8 bases stayed unmatched. CDR1 LGHNA and CDR2 YSLEER come from the germline V gene. CDR3 DNA sequence: TGCGCCAGCAGCCGCCTGACAGGGGGCCTTAAGACCCAGTACTTC. Translating gives CASSRLTGGLKTQYF.

The chain is built from TRBV19 and TRBJ1-1; no definite D call. Per germline, CDR1 LNHDA and CDR2 SQIVND (reference sequence). V lost 6 bases to trimming and J lost 1 base, with 12 bases between them. This CDR3 region has 14 residues. CDR3 in amino acids: CASRARLSNTEAFF. DNA of the CDR3: TGTGCCAGTAGGGCGAGACTCTCGAACACTGAAGCTTTCTTT.

The chain links TRBV5-4 to TRBJ2-6, with D possibly being TRBD1 (6 bases). Trimming removed 0 bases from V and 1 base from J, with 8 bases in between. Germline loops: CDR1 SGHNT, CDR2 YYREEE (reference sequence). This CDR3 is 16 amino acids long. In nucleotides, the CDR3 is TGTGCCAGCAGCTTGGGGACAGTTTCTGGGGCCAACGTCCTGACTTTC. Protein product: CASSLGTVSGANVLTF.

This chain uses TRBV7-2 with TRBJ2-3; no definite D call. Trimming cost V 6 bases and J 2 bases, with 12 bases left between them. Germline-derived CDR1 and CDR2 are SGHTA and FQGNSA. The CDR3 spans 14 residues. In DNA form, the CDR3 reads TGTGCCAGCAGGACAAGGGCGAACACAGATACGCAGTATTTT. Translation: CASRTRANTDTQYF.

This clone came up once. The rearrangement links TRBV11-2 to TRBJ1-1; possibly TRBD1 for D (6 bases). CDR1 and CDR2 from the germline V gene are SGHAT and FQNNGV. Deletions cut 4 bases from V and 7 bases from J, with 13 bases between. The CDR3 runs to 13 residues. The CDR3 region has the DNA TGTGCCAGCAGCTCGCAGGGGTGGGATGAAGCTTTCTTT. As protein: CASSSQGWDEAFF.

The V gene is TRBV4-3, the J gene TRBJ2-7; 11 bases agree with TRBD2. The CDR3 extends over 17 amino acids. Germline V lookup: CDR1 LGHNA, CDR2 YSLEER. V was clipped by 2 bases and J by 1 base; unmatched bases: 7. The chain's CDR3 is CASSQWTSGHLSYEQYF. As DNA, the CDR3 is TGCGCCAGCAGCCAATGGACTAGCGGGCACTTATCCTACGAGCAGTACTTC.

J is TRBJ1-1 and V is TRBV27; tentatively, D is TRBD1 (6 bases). The ends were cut back, 5 bases at V and 6 bases at J, with 19 bases in the middle. This CDR3 region has 15 residues. CDR1 is MNHEY, CDR2 SMNVEV, per germline (reference sequence). The CDR3 coding sequence is TGTGCCAGCAGTCCTAGGATCGGAAGGGGGTCTGAAGCTTTCTTT. Amino acids: CASSPRIGRGSEAFF.

The rearrangement uses TRBV28 and TRBJ2-7, with unresolved D. CDR1 is MDHEN, CDR2 SYDVKM, per germline. Trimming pared 5 bases from V and 6 bases from J, leaving 14 bases between. The CDR3 is 13 residues long. CDR3 protein: CASSPAAPREQYF. In DNA, the CDR3 is TGTGCCAGCAGTCCCGCGGCCCCCCGCGAGCAGTACTTC.

The rearrangement uses TRBV7-9 and TRBJ2-3; the match to TRBD2 covers 11 bases. The CDR3 runs 15 residues. The ends lost 10 bases at V and 0 bases at J; junction bases unmatched: 6. The germline gives CDR1 SEHNR, CDR2 FQNEAQ (reference sequence). CDR3 region: CATTTSGTSTDTQYF. Written as DNA, the CDR3 is TGTGCCACCACGACTAGCGGGACTAGCACAGATACGCAGTATTTT.

The rearrangement links TRBV11-2 to TRBJ2-2; no clear D. Trimming left V 5 bases short and J 6 bases short, with 13 bases between. Looked up from germline, CDR1 is SGHAT and CDR2 is FQNNGV. The CDR3 length is 14 residues. CDR3 protein: CASSPRRSPGELFF. CDR3 DNA sequence: TGTGCCAGCAGCCCTAGACGCAGCCCCGGGGAGCTGTTTTTT.

The chain carries TRBV6-5 and TRBJ1-1, with a possible D match to TRBD1 (5 bases). Trimming stripped 4 bases from V and 2 bases from J, with 11 bases between. The CDR3 runs 14 residues. Germline CDR1 reads MNHEY; CDR2 reads SVGAGI. CDR3 loop: CASSSPWTNTEAFF. The DNA of the CDR3 is TGTGCCAGCAGTTCTCCATGGACAAACACTGAAGCTTTCTTT.

V and J are TRBV28 and TRBJ2-1, with 7 bases identical to TRBD1. With 1 base clipped from V and 8 bases from J, the junction kept 8 bases outside the gene matches. The germline V gene encodes CDR1 MDHEN and CDR2 SYDVKM. The length of the CDR3 is 15 residues. CDR3 residues: CASSLSQGEGDEQFF. CDR3 DNA: TGTGCCAGCAGTTTATCTCAGGGGGAAGGCGATGAGCAGTTCTTC.

The V gene is TRBV28, the J gene TRBJ2-1, with 9 bases lining up with TRBD2. Germline values: CDR1 MDHEN, CDR2 SYDVKM. The length of the CDR3 is 16 residues. The ends lost 3 bases at V and 6 bases at J; junction bases unmatched: 9. The CDR3 DNA is TGTGCCAGCAGTTTTCCCTCTAGCGGGAATTTCAATGAGCAGTTCTTC. It encodes CASSFPSSGNFNEQFF.

The V gene is TRBV5-1, the J gene TRBJ2-1; 9 positions match TRBD2. Germline V lookup: CDR1 SGHRS, CDR2 YFSETQ. V was pared by 4 bases and J by 7 bases, with 12 bases of the junction left unmatched. CDR3 length: 16 amino acids. CDR3 residues: CASSTLTSGPGNEQFF. CDR3 bases: TGCGCCAGCAGCACACTTACTAGCGGGCCTGGGAATGAGCAGTTCTTC.

The V gene is TRBV27, the J gene TRBJ1-1; the D is unclear. This CDR3 is 15 amino acids long. CDR1 and CDR2 from the germline V gene are MNHEY and SMNVEV (reference sequence). The V and J ends lost 0 bases and 1 base respectively, with 9 bases between them. The chain's CDR3 is CASSLSMPKNTEAFF. CDR3 DNA: TGTGCCAGCAGTTTATCGATGCCAAAGAACACTGAAGCTTTCTTT.

The chain joins TRBV2 to TRBJ1-2; D unresolved. Germline lookup yields CDR1 SNHLY and CDR2 FYNNEI. V lost 2 bases and J lost 3, with 13 bases in between. This CDR3 spans 15 amino acids. The CDR3 nucleotides read TGTGCCAGCAGTGAACTTACGACGGGCCACTATGGCTACACCTTC. Its protein is CASSELTTGHYGYTF.

This clone was counted once. This chain uses TRBV28 with TRBJ2-3; 8 nucleotides align to TRBD2. Germline-derived CDR1 and CDR2 are MDHEN and SYDVKM. Trimming at V came to 6 bases and at J to 2 bases, leaving 4 bases not matched to a gene. The CDR3 consists of 14 residues. CDR3: CASRLAGDTDTQYF. DNA for the CDR3: TGTGCCAGCAGGCTAGCGGGTGACACAGATACGCAGTATTTT.

The chain is built from TRBV6-1 and TRBJ2-5, with unresolved D. Between the trimmed V and J ends, which lost 8 bases and 4 bases, there was a span of 11 bases. Germline loops: CDR1 MNHNS, CDR2 SASEGT. The CDR3 covers 12 residues. In DNA form, the CDR3 reads TGTGCCAGCGGAAAGAGCCGAGAGACCCAGTACTTC. Amino acid sequence: CASGKSRETQYF.

The rearrangement joins TRBV6-1 to TRBJ2-7; 9 bases map to TRBD1. Per the germline V gene, CDR1 is MNHNS and CDR2 is SASEGT. CDR3 length equals 14 residues. After removal of 2 bases from V and 5 bases from J, the junction contained 4 bases not matched to a gene. The CDR3 bases are TGTGCCAGCAGTGAAAGGACAGGGGACGACGAGCAGTACTTC. As protein: CASSERTGDDEQYF.